The 18 T cell receptor beta chains reported below all come from one sample, sequenced in a study of control samples from healthy donors and cancer patients. Clones were read by immunoSEQ multiplex PCR, and TCRdb kept only the in-frame ones, dropping some. Of approximately 50,000 clones listed, around 94% are singletons. The sequencing input was PBMCs. These TCRs come from a man aged 30 to 39 with colorectal cancer.

The sample holds one count of this clone. V usage is TRBV5-6 and J usage is TRBJ1-5, with 7 nucleotides matching TRBD1. Looked up from germline, CDR1 is SGHDT and CDR2 is YYEEEE. The CDR3 extends over 14 amino acids. Trimming removed 4 bases from V and 2 bases from J; junction bases left unmatched: 3. The CDR3 DNA follows: TGTGCCAGCAGCATGGGGACAGGCAATCAGCCCCAGCATTTT. It yields the protein CASSMGTGNQPQHF.

The V gene is TRBV3-1 (or the pseudogene TRBV3-2), the J gene TRBJ2-4; D gene uncertain. V was trimmed by 4 bases and J by 6 bases, leaving 4 bases between them. The germline CDR1 and CDR2 sequences are LGHDT and YNNKEL (reference sequence). The CDR3 sequence is 11 residues long. The CDR3 DNA is TGTGCCAGCAGCCTTAGAAACATTCAGTACTTC. The encoded protein is CASSLRNIQYF.

This clone was observed once. V gene TRBV5-4 combines with J gene TRBJ2-5; D perhaps matches TRBD1 (6 bases). The V gene's germline CDR1 is SGHNT and CDR2 YYREEE (reference sequence). This CDR3 spans 13 amino acids. V was pared by 4 bases and J by 4 bases, with 11 bases between. The CDR3 nucleotides read TGTGCCAGCAGCCTGAACAGGGTAGAGACCCAGTACTTC. It translates to CASSLNRVETQYF.

The chain combines TRBV7-6 with TRBJ2-3; 7 bases map to TRBD2. The V segment lost 1 base and the J segment 2 bases; nucleotides outside the gene matches: 6. The CDR3 extends over 16 amino acids. Looked up from germline, CDR1 is SGHVS and CDR2 is FNYEAQ. The CDR3 spells CASSLVDGGNTDTQYF. CDR3 DNA sequence: TGTGCCAGCAGCTTAGTAGACGGGGGGAACACAGATACGCAGTATTTT. Full variable domain (outside the CDR3, taken from reference TRBV7-6 and TRBJ2-3): GAGVSQSPRYKVTKRGQDVALRCDPISGHVSLYWYRQALGQGPEFLTYFNYEAQQDKSGLPNDRFSAERPEGSISTLTIQRTEQRDSAMYRCASSLVDGGNTDTQYFGPGTRLTVL.

This clone turned up a few times. J is TRBJ2-2 and V is TRBV7-2; no firm D call. CDR3 length: 15 residues. Trimming took 1 base from V and 3 from J, leaving 9 bases between them. Germline values: CDR1 SGHTA, CDR2 FQGNSA. Written as DNA, the CDR3 is TGTGCCAGCAGCTTAGGGGCCTGGGACACCGGGGAGCTGTTTTTT. Translating gives CASSLGAWDTGELFF.

The chain links TRBV28 to TRBJ1-1; no firm D call. The CDR3 runs to 14 residues. The germline V and J ends were trimmed by 3 bases and 1 base, with 9 bases remaining between them. Germline loops: CDR1 MDHEN, CDR2 SYDVKM. CDR3 nucleotides: TGTGCCAGCAGTTTTTTTCCCCCGAACACTGAAGCTTTCTTT. Translating gives CASSFFPPNTEAFF.

CDR3 residues: CASSSNLIQGRSSGYTF. Written as DNA, the CDR3 is TGTGCCAGCAGCTCAAACCTGATACAGGGACGGTCCTCTGGCTACACCTTC. V gene TRBV11-2 combines with J gene TRBJ1-2; maybe TRBD1 (6 bases). This CDR3 is 17 amino acids long. CDR1 and CDR2 from the germline V gene are SGHAT and FQNNGV. With 4 bases removed from V and 7 bases from J, the gap between germline ends came to 25 bases.

This clone has more than one count but fewer than ten. The rearrangement links TRBV6-6 to TRBJ2-7; 9 bases map to TRBD1. The J call may be in error: the DNA end matches TRBJ2-5 better. CDR1 is MNHNY and CDR2 is SVGAGI in the germline V gene (reference sequence). The CDR3 is made up of 12 amino acids. The chain's CDR3 is CASTKDRGTQYF. CDR3 nucleotide sequence: TGTGCCAGCACCAAGGACAGGGGGACCCAGTACTTC.

The J gene is TRBJ2-5, the V gene TRBV5-1; 7 bases are shared with TRBD1. Germline V CDR1 and CDR2: SGHRS, YFSETQ. The junction had 3 bases not matched to a gene; V was cut back by 5 bases and J by 2 bases. The CDR3 length is 13 residues. CDR3 sequence reads: CASRQGVQETQYF. In DNA, the CDR3 is TGCGCCAGCAGGCAGGGGGTTCAAGAGACCCAGTACTTC.

The rearrangement uses TRBV15 and TRBJ1-2, with a tentative D call TRBD1 (5 bases). V shed 2 bases and J shed 3 bases, with 7 bases lying between them. Per the germline V gene, CDR1 is LNHNV and CDR2 is YYDKDF (reference sequence). There are 13 residues in the CDR3. The CDR3 bases are TGTGCCACCAGCAGACAGGGTGACTATGGCTACACCTTC. It encodes CATSRQGDYGYTF.

The CDR3, as DNA: TGTGCCAGCAGCGTAGAAGAATTCTATGGCTACACCTTC. This gives the protein CASSVEEFYGYTF. The chain uses TRBV9 and TRBJ1-2, with no clear D. The CDR3 is made up of 13 amino acids. The V gene lost 0 bases and the J gene lost 4 bases, with 7 bases spanning the gap. Germline V lookup: CDR1 SGDLS, CDR2 YYNGEE.

The V call is TRBV5-1, the J call TRBJ2-2; no reliable D call. The CDR3 runs to 16 residues. V was shortened by 0 bases and J by 1 base, with 10 bases between the two germline ends. Germline assignment: CDR1 SGHRS and CDR2 YFSETQ. CDR3 DNA sequence: TGCGCCAGCAGCTTGGCCGCACAGATGAACACCGGGGAGCTGTTTTTT. The encoded protein is CASSLAAQMNTGELFF.

The chain joins TRBV9 to TRBJ1-1; D gene ambiguous. CDR3 length: 14 residues. CDR1 SGDLS and CDR2 YYNGEE come from the germline V gene. V was shortened by 4 bases and J by 2 bases, with 12 bases between the two germline ends. CDR3 nucleotides: TGTGCCAGCAGCCCCCAAGGACCAAACACTGAAGCTTTCTTT. Amino acids: CASSPQGPNTEAFF.

Comments on this clone: At one end the junction does not follow the germline gene, possibly because of a read error. This sequence joins TRBV5-4 and TRBJ1-1; D is possibly TRBD1 (5 bases). Looked up from germline, CDR1 is SGHNT and CDR2 is YYREEE (reference sequence). There are 15 residues in the CDR3. CDR3 region: CASSLDVPVGPFAYF. The CDR3, as DNA: TGTGCCAGCAGCTTGGATGTGCCTGTGGGGCCTTTCGCCTACTTT.

This clone was seen more than once but under ten times. The V call is TRBV5-4, the J call TRBJ2-1; D might be TRBD2 (6 bases). The CDR3 contains 12 residues. Germline V CDR1 and CDR2: SGHNT, YYREEE (reference sequence). V was clipped by 3 bases and J by 9 bases, with 10 bases between them. CDR3 in DNA: TGTGCCAGCAGCTCCTTAGCGGCTGAGCAGTTCTTC. Amino acid sequence: CASSSLAAEQFF.

The chain is built from TRBV3-1 (or the pseudogene TRBV3-2) and TRBJ2-7, with D possibly TRBD2 on 5 matching bases. The CDR3 length is 13 residues. Germline V CDR1 and CDR2: LGHDT, YNNKEL (reference sequence). Between the trimmed V and J ends, which lost 5 bases and 5 bases, there was a span of 13 bases. The CDR3 is CASSMRVVNEQYF. CDR3 bases: TGTGCCAGCAGCATGAGGGTGGTGAACGAGCAGTACTTC.

V is TRBV5-5 and J is TRBJ2-3; D not resolved. This CDR3 contains 14 residues. Trimming took 0 bases from V and 6 from J, leaving 11 bases between them. CDR1 is SGHKS and CDR2 is YYEKEE in the germline V gene (reference sequence). The CDR3 loop is CASSLGTSGDTQYF. The CDR3 DNA reads TGTGCCAGCAGCTTGGGAACATCCGGGGATACGCAGTATTTT.

The chain has TRBV7-9 and TRBJ2-4; 9 positions match TRBD1. CDR1 SEHNR and CDR2 FQNEAQ come from the germline V gene (reference sequence). There are 13 residues in the CDR3. V lost 5 bases and J lost 7; bases outside the gene matches: 3. The CDR3 nucleotides read TGTGCCAGCAGCCCTGGACAGGGGAACATTCAGTACTTC. Amino acid sequence: CASSPGQGNIQYF. The variable domain in full, completed from reference TRBV7-9 and TRBJ2-4, reads DTGVSQNPRHKITKRGQNVTFRCDPISEHNRLYWYRQTLGQGPEFLTYFQNEAQLEKSRLLSDRFSAERPKGSFSTLEIQRTEQGDSAMYLCASSPGQGNIQYFGAGTRLSVL.